These T cell receptor beta chains were read from a single sample in a study of blood T cell repertoires in COVID-19. Some clones are missing from TCRdb's copy, which holds only in-frame ones; the method was immunoSEQ multiplex PCR. In the table there are about 280,000 clones, around nine tenths of which are singletons. What was sequenced was PBMCs or T cells enriched from blood (not recorded which). The receptor source for this set is a woman aged 60-70 years who had recovered from COVID-19. The CDR3 runs from the conserved cysteine through the conserved F or W. The order of the fields is D gene, J gene, V gene, clone size, CDR3 DNA, CDR3 protein. A D gene is named only where the DNA matches it firmly. A clone size is listed for some rows: how often the clone was seen (once, few, many), or a class if it is expanded.

d_gene: .
j_gene: TRBJ1-6
v_gene: TRBV7-9
abundance: .
CDR3nt: TGTGCCAGCAGCTTACAGGGGAATTCACCCCTCCACTTT
CDR3aa: CASSLQGNSPLHF

d_gene: TRBD2
j_gene: TRBJ2-1
v_gene: TRBV7-3
abundance: few
CDR3nt: TGTGCCAGCAGCCCCATCGGGCTAGCGGGCCATAATGAGCAGTTCTTC
CDR3aa: CASSPIGLAGHNEQFF

d_gene: .
j_gene: TRBJ2-2
v_gene: TRBV2
abundance: few
CDR3nt: TGTGCCAGCAGTGAAAGGCAGGCCGGGGAGCTGTTTTTT
CDR3aa: CASSERQAGELFF

d_gene: .
j_gene: TRBJ1-4
v_gene: TRBV10-2
abundance: .
CDR3nt: TGCGCCAGCAGGGGGACGGGAGCAACTAATGAAAAACTGTTTTTT
CDR3aa: CASRGTGATNEKLFF

d_gene: .
j_gene: TRBJ1-4
v_gene: TRBV27
abundance: .
CDR3nt: TGTGCCAGCAGTGGGAGCAACGCAGGGGAGTTCGGTGAAAAACTGTTTTTT
CDR3aa: CASSGSNAGEFGEKLFF

d_gene: TRBD1
j_gene: TRBJ2-1
v_gene: TRBV18
abundance: .
CDR3nt: TGTGCCAGCTCCCAAACCGGGACAGGGGCCTACAATGAGCAGTTCTTC
CDR3aa: CASSQTGTGAYNEQFF

d_gene: TRBD1
j_gene: TRBJ2-7
v_gene: TRBV28
abundance: .
CDR3nt: TGTGCCAGCAGTTTATTCACAGGGGCGGACGCCGAGCAGTACTTC
CDR3aa: CASSLFTGADAEQYF

d_gene: .
j_gene: TRBJ1-1
v_gene: TRBV11-1
abundance: .
CDR3nt: TGTGCCAGCAGCCTGAAGGACCCCGGGCGGGGTGAAGCTTTCTTT
CDR3aa: CASSLKDPGRGEAFF

d_gene: .
j_gene: TRBJ2-7
v_gene: TRBV6-5
abundance: .
CDR3nt: TGTGCCAGCAGGGGGGGACTGATCTACGAGCAGTACTTC
CDR3aa: CASRGGLIYEQYF

d_gene: .
j_gene: TRBJ2-7
v_gene: TRBV24-1
abundance: .
CDR3nt: TGTGCCACCAGTGAGAATCCCCCGAGAAGCTACGAGCAGTACTTC
CDR3aa: CATSENPPRSYEQYF

d_gene: TRBD2
j_gene: TRBJ2-3
v_gene: TRBV5-1
abundance: .
CDR3nt: TGCGCCACCAAGTTACTAGCGGCTAGCACAGATACGCAGTATTTT
CDR3aa: CATKLLAASTDTQYF

d_gene: .
j_gene: TRBJ1-6
v_gene: TRBV9
abundance: .
CDR3nt: TGTGCCAGCAGCGACACCAATTCACCCCTCCACTTT
CDR3aa: CASSDTNSPLHF

d_gene: TRBD2
j_gene: TRBJ2-1
v_gene: TRBV30
abundance: .
CDR3nt: TGTGCCTGGAAGCCCCTAAGCGGGAGGAGGAATGAGCAGTTCTTC
CDR3aa: CAWKPLSGRRNEQFF

d_gene: TRBD1
j_gene: TRBJ2-1
v_gene: TRBV9
abundance: .
CDR3nt: TGTGCCAGCAGCAACCGGGACAGGGCCTACAATGAGCAGTTCTTC
CDR3aa: CASSNRDRAYNEQFF

d_gene: .
j_gene: TRBJ1-2
v_gene: TRBV9
abundance: .
CDR3nt: TGTGCCAGCAGCGTAGCAGGGGTAGCTGGCTACACCTTC
CDR3aa: CASSVAGVAGYTF

d_gene: .
j_gene: TRBJ2-5
v_gene: TRBV4-1
abundance: .
CDR3nt: TGCGCCAGCAGCCACCCAATGGAGACCCAGTACTTC
CDR3aa: CASSHPMETQYF

d_gene: TRBD2
j_gene: TRBJ2-5
v_gene: TRBV27
abundance: once
CDR3nt: TGTGCCAGCAGTTTAAATAGCGGGAGGGCCGGAGAGACCCAGTACTTC
CDR3aa: CASSLNSGRAGETQYF

d_gene: .
j_gene: TRBJ1-5
v_gene: TRBV9
abundance: .
CDR3nt: TGTGCCAGCAGCCGGGACTATAGCAATCAGCCCCAGCATTTT
CDR3aa: CASSRDYSNQPQHF

d_gene: .
j_gene: TRBJ1-2
v_gene: TRBV27
abundance: once
CDR3nt: TGTGCCAGCAGGAGGGCGCCTGGCTATGGCTACACCTTC
CDR3aa: CASRRAPGYGYTF

d_gene: TRBD1
j_gene: TRBJ1-1
v_gene: TRBV5-5
abundance: .
CDR3nt: TGTGCCAGCAGCTTAGTGGGACAGGCGAACACTGAAGCTTTCTTT
CDR3aa: CASSLVGQANTEAFF

d_gene: .
j_gene: TRBJ2-3
v_gene: TRBV23-1
abundance: .
CDR3nt: TGCGCCAGCAGTCACTTCCCAGTCGCAGATACGCAGTATTTT
CDR3aa: CASSHFPVADTQYF

d_gene: TRBD2
j_gene: TRBJ2-7
v_gene: TRBV5-1
abundance: .
CDR3nt: TGCGCCAGCAGCTCTGCGGGGGGAGGGATCCACTACGAGCAGTACTTC
CDR3aa: CASSSAGGGIHYEQYF

d_gene: .
j_gene: TRBJ1-5
v_gene: TRBV19
abundance: .
CDR3nt: TGTGCCAGTAGTATTACGGTACAGCTAAATCAGCCCCAGCATTTT
CDR3aa: CASSITVQLNQPQHF

d_gene: TRBD2
j_gene: TRBJ2-3
v_gene: TRBV10-1
abundance: .
CDR3nt: TGCGCCAGCAGTGAGGCGGGAGATATCCCAGATACGCAGTATTTT
CDR3aa: CASSEAGDIPDTQYF

d_gene: .
j_gene: TRBJ1-3
v_gene: TRBV2
abundance: .
CDR3nt: TGTGCCAGCAGTGAGCAGGGACACTCTGGAAACACCATATATTTT
CDR3aa: CASSEQGHSGNTIYF

d_gene: .
j_gene: TRBJ1-2
v_gene: TRBV18
abundance: few
CDR3nt: TGTGCCAGCTCACCACCGAGGTCCGAGGGCTATGGCTACACCTTC
CDR3aa: CASSPPRSEGYGYTF

d_gene: .
j_gene: TRBJ2-5
v_gene: TRBV28
abundance: .
CDR3nt: TGTGCCAGCAGCGGTTGGGAGGGGGACCAAGAGACCCAGTACTTC
CDR3aa: CASSGWEGDQETQYF

d_gene: .
j_gene: TRBJ1-1
v_gene: TRBV11-3
abundance: few
CDR3nt: TGTGCCAGCAGGGGGCAGGGTTACGCTGAAGCTTTCTTT
CDR3aa: CASRGQGYAEAFF

d_gene: .
j_gene: TRBJ1-5
v_gene: TRBV20-1
abundance: .
CDR3nt: TGCAGTGCTAGTGCGGGACACCAATATAGCAATCAGCCCCAGCATTTT
CDR3aa: CSASAGHQYSNQPQHF

d_gene: .
j_gene: TRBJ1-6
v_gene: TRBV9
abundance: .
CDR3nt: TGTGCCAGCAGCGTGGGCGGGGGTGCCTATAATTCACCCCTCCACTTT
CDR3aa: CASSVGGGAYNSPLHF

d_gene: TRBD1
j_gene: TRBJ2-7
v_gene: TRBV13
abundance: .
CDR3nt: TGTGCCAGCAGAGGACAGGGGGCCTCGGAGCAGTACTTC
CDR3aa: CASRGQGASEQYF

d_gene: TRBD1
j_gene: TRBJ1-3
v_gene: TRBV4-2
abundance: .
CDR3nt: TGTGCCAGCAGCCCCCAGACAGGGCAAGGTAACACCATATATTTT
CDR3aa: CASSPQTGQGNTIYF

d_gene: .
j_gene: TRBJ1-6
v_gene: TRBV5-1
abundance: .
CDR3nt: TGCGCCAGCAGCTTGGGAATGGGGACAACTCTATCACCCCTCCACTTT
CDR3aa: CASSLGMGTTLSPLHF

d_gene: .
j_gene: TRBJ1-3
v_gene: TRBV30
abundance: .
CDR3nt: TGTGCTTGGGAGTTGGGCGGAAACACCATATATTTT
CDR3aa: CAWELGGNTIYF

d_gene: .
j_gene: TRBJ2-2
v_gene: TRBV4-1
abundance: .
CDR3nt: TGCGCCAGCAGCCAAGATAAGGCGGGGAGTAACACCGGGGAGCTGTTTTTT
CDR3aa: CASSQDKAGSNTGELFF

d_gene: TRBD2
j_gene: TRBJ2-1
v_gene: TRBV19
abundance: .
CDR3nt: TGTGCCAGTAGTTCCTTTAGCGGGAGGGGTTTCTCCTACAATGAGCAGTTCTTC
CDR3aa: CASSSFSGRGFSYNEQFF

d_gene: TRBD1
j_gene: TRBJ1-2
v_gene: TRBV19
abundance: .
CDR3nt: TGTGCCAGTAGTATCGGACAGGGGGTTGGCTACACCTTC
CDR3aa: CASSIGQGVGYTF

d_gene: TRBD2
j_gene: TRBJ2-7
v_gene: TRBV5-1
abundance: .
CDR3nt: TGCGCCAGCAGCGACTACGGGGGGTTGTACGAGCAGTACTTC
CDR3aa: CASSDYGGLYEQYF